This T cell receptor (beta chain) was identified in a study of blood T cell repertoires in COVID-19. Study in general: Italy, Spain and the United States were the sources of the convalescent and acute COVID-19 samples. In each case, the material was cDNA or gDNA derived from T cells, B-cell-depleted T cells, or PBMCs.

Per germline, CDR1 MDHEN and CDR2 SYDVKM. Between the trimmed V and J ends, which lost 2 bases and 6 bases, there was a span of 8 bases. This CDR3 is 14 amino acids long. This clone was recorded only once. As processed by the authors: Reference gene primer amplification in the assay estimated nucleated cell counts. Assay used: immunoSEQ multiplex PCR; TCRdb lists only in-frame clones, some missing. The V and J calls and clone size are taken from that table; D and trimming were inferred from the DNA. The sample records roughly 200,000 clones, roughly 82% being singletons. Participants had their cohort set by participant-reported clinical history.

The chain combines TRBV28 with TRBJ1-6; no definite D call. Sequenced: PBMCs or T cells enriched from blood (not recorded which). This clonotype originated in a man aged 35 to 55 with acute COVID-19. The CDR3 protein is CASSLAQFNSPLHF. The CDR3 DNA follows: TGTGCCAGCAGTTTAGCACAGTTTAATTCACCCCTCCACTTT.